Presented here are 23 T cell receptor beta chains from one specimen sequenced in a study of identifying expanded T cells in peripheral blood. The method was immunoSEQ multiplex PCR; TCRdb's version includes in-frame clones alone and lacks a portion of them. The sample has some 78,000 clones; 84% are singletons. Sequenced sample: blood. Receptors were obtained from a person aged 18 to 70 in good health.

Concerning this clone itself: The junction does not match germline at one end; this may be a read error. The V call is TRBV12-5, the J call TRBJ2-2; D unclear. This CDR3 has 12 residues. The germline V gene has CDR1 LGHNT and CDR2 FRNRAP. CDR3 residues: CASALDTGELFF. CDR3 sequence (DNA): TGTGCTAGTGCTTTGGACACCGGGGAGCTGTTTTTT.

This chain uses TRBV28 with TRBJ1-5, with TRBD1 matching 8 bases. V gave up 6 bases and J gave up 6 bases; unmatched junction bases: 13. This CDR3 comprises 16 residues. Germline V lookup: CDR1 MDHEN, CDR2 SYDVKM. The CDR3 sequence is CASSASTGGFAQPQHF. The CDR3 nucleotides read TGTGCCAGCAGCGCTTCCACAGGGGGTTTTGCTCAGCCCCAGCATTTT. The variable domain in full, with the rest retrieved from reference TRBV28 and TRBJ1-5, is DVKVTQSSRYLVKRTGEKVFLECVQDMDHENMFWYRQDPGLGLRLIYFSYDVKMKEKGDIPEGYSVSREKKERFSLILESASTNQTSMYLCASSASTGGFAQPQHFGDGTRLSIL.

The V call is TRBV7-2, the J call TRBJ2-5; a possible D gene is TRBD2 (6 bases). Per germline, CDR1 SGHTA and CDR2 FQGNSA. This CDR3 spans 15 amino acids. V lost 5 bases and J lost 2, with 15 bases in between. The CDR3 reads CASSVQRERQETQYF. The CDR3 coding sequence is TGTGCCAGCAGCGTTCAACGGGAGAGGCAAGAGACCCAGTACTTC.

The chain is built from TRBV7-9 and TRBJ2-7; 7 bases line up with TRBD1. CDR3 length: 14 residues. Germline CDR1 SEHNR, CDR2 FQNEAQ (reference sequence). Losses at the gene ends were 1 base for V and 4 bases for J; bases not matched to a gene: 4. For the CDR3, the DNA is TGTGCCAGCAGCTTAGAACAGGGGTATTACGAGCAGTACTTC. Protein product: CASSLEQGYYEQYF. Together with reference TRBV7-9 and TRBJ2-7, the CDR3 gives the full variable domain: DTGVSQNPRHKITKRGQNVTFRCDPISEHNRLYWYRQTLGQGPEFLTYFQNEAQLEKSRLLSDRFSAERPKGSFSTLEIQRTEQGDSAMYLCASSLEQGYYEQYFGPGTRLTVT.

The V and J genes are TRBV4-3 and TRBJ1-5, with D uncertain. The CDR3 runs 14 residues. Trimming cost V 1 base and J 6 bases, with 10 bases left between them. Germline V gene data show CDR1 as LGHNA and CDR2 as YSLEER. Here the CDR3 reads CASSQGRNGQPQHF. CDR3 DNA: TGCGCCAGCAGCCAAGGTCGAAATGGTCAGCCCCAGCATTTT.

The rearrangement joins TRBV27 to TRBJ1-2, with D hard to call. The CDR3 extends over 15 amino acids. With 2 bases removed from V and 2 bases from J, the gap between germline ends came to 12 bases. Per germline, CDR1 MNHEY and CDR2 SMNVEV (reference sequence). CDR3 sequence: CASSLLAAVNYGYTF. The CDR3 bases are TGTGCCAGCAGTTTACTGGCAGCTGTAAACTATGGCTACACCTTC.

This rearrangement joins TRBV5-4 to TRBJ2-2; D is ambiguous. Trimming took off 0 bases at V and 1 base at J, with 10 bases between the two ends. Germline V gene lookup returns CDR1 SGHNT and CDR2 YYREEE (reference sequence). The CDR3 is 16 amino acids. CDR3 DNA: TGTGCCAGCAGCTTGGATCCCGATGGGAACACCGGGGAGCTGTTTTTT. Translated, it gives CASSLDPDGNTGELFF.

The chain links TRBV5-5 to TRBJ1-2; D remains ambiguous. Trimming left V 1 base short and J 1 base short, with 8 bases between. The CDR3 is 14 amino acids. The V gene's germline CDR1 is SGHKS and CDR2 YYEKEE (reference sequence). The CDR3 DNA reads as TGTGCCAGCAGCTTGCGGAACCTTAACTATGGCTACACCTTC. It encodes CASSLRNLNYGYTF.

This chain connects TRBV6-6 to TRBJ1-1; 9 bases line up with TRBD1. V shed 4 bases and J 4 bases; nucleotides not matched to a gene: 7. CDR1 and CDR2 (germline): MNHNY, SVGAGI (reference sequence). There are 15 residues in the CDR3. The CDR3 loop is CASSLIQGASTEAFF. In nucleotides, the CDR3 is TGTGCCAGCAGTTTGATACAGGGGGCGAGCACTGAAGCTTTCTTT.

The V call is TRBV15, the J call TRBJ2-7; unclear D gene. Germline CDR1 reads LNHNV; CDR2 reads YYDKDF (reference sequence). The ends were cut back, 0 bases at V and 1 base at J, with 7 bases in the middle. The CDR3 loop spans 14 amino acids. This CDR3 is CATSRDLGSYEQYF. Here the CDR3 DNA reads TGTGCCACCAGCAGAGATCTCGGTTCCTACGAGCAGTACTTC.

The V and J genes are TRBV19 and TRBJ2-7; D is perhaps TRBD1 (6 bases). There are 19 residues in the CDR3. The germline V gene encodes CDR1 LNHDA and CDR2 SQIVND (reference sequence). The V end lost 4 bases, the J end lost 2 bases, and 27 bases lay between the germline ends. The CDR3 region has the DNA TGTGCCAGTAGTACGACTCCCTTAAACTACGGGACACGACCCTACGAGCAGTACTTC. Its translation: CASSTTPLNYGTRPYEQYF. Variable domain in full (rest from reference TRBV19 and TRBJ2-7): DGGITQSPKYLFRKEGQNVTLSCEQNLNHDAMYWYRQDPGQGLRLIYYSQIVNDFQKGDIAEGYSVSREKKESFPLTVTSAQKNPTAFYLCASSTTPLNYGTRPYEQYFGPGTRLTVT.

This clone was observed once. The rearrangement uses TRBV28 and TRBJ2-4, with D uncertain. The CDR3 totals 15 residues. The germline V gene has CDR1 MDHEN and CDR2 SYDVKM. Trimming took 2 bases from V and 0 from J, leaving 8 bases between them. DNA of the CDR3: TGTGCCAGCAGTTTACACACGTTAGCCAAAAACATTCAGTACTTC. This codes for CASSLHTLAKNIQYF.

The chain uses TRBV7-9 and TRBJ1-2, with TRBD1 matching 8 bases. The germline CDR1 and CDR2 sequences are SEHNR and FQNEAQ (reference sequence). The CDR3 contains 13 residues. V lost 4 bases, J lost 11 bases, and 9 bases stayed unmatched. In DNA, the CDR3 is TGTGCCAGCAGCTCCCGGGACAGGAATCTTTACACCTTC. Its protein product is CASSSRDRNLYTF.

The J gene is TRBJ2-1, the V gene TRBV6-5; D unresolved. Germline CDR1 and CDR2: MNHEY and SVGAGI. CDR3 length: 11 residues. V was clipped by 8 bases and J by 7 bases, with 9 bases between them. As DNA, the CDR3 is TGTGCCAGCGGCCCTTTGAATGAGCAGTTCTTC. Protein product: CASGPLNEQFF.

The gene calls are TRBV6-4 and TRBJ2-3, with a tentative D call TRBD2 (6 bases). The CDR3 loop spans 14 amino acids. Germline V CDR1 and CDR2: MRHNA, SNTAGT. Trimming took off 2 bases at V and 1 base at J, with 7 bases between the two ends. CDR3: CASSDASGTDTQYF. CDR3 DNA sequence: TGTGCCAGCAGTGACGCTAGCGGCACAGATACGCAGTATTTT.

The chain joins TRBV7-9 to TRBJ2-1; tentative D call: TRBD2 (5 bases). CDR1 and CDR2 from the germline V gene are SEHNR and FQNEAQ (reference sequence). V lost 8 bases and J 4 bases, leaving 21 bases between the germline ends. CDR3 length: 16 amino acids. CDR3 sequence reads: CASGRLGDSMYNEQFF. In DNA, the CDR3 is TGTGCCAGCGGTCGGTTGGGAGACTCCATGTACAATGAGCAGTTCTTC.

This clone appeared a single time. The chain has TRBV29-1 and TRBJ2-1, with a weak D call TRBD2 (5 bases). Germline V gene lookup returns CDR1 SQVTM and CDR2 ANQGSEA. The CDR3 is made up of 14 amino acids. Trimming took 2 bases from V and 4 from J, leaving 12 bases between them. The CDR3 is CSVERPGGYNEQFF. The CDR3 region has the DNA TGCAGCGTTGAAAGACCAGGAGGTTACAATGAGCAGTTCTTC.

The chain carries TRBV5-1 and TRBJ1-2; 10 positions agree with TRBD1. The CDR3 spans 14 residues. V dropped 3 bases and J dropped 8; count of bases not matched to a gene: 7. From germline, CDR1 is SGHRS and CDR2 YFSETQ. The DNA of the CDR3 is TGCGCCAGCAGCTACGACAGGGGGCGAGGAGGCTACACCTTC. This codes for CASSYDRGRGGYTF.

Of note for this clone: An end of the junction does not agree with germline; a read error may underlie this. V and J are TRBV7-7 and TRBJ2-3, with 9 positions matching TRBD1. The CDR3 has 15 residues. Germline V gene sequence: CDR1 SSHAT, CDR2 FNYEAQ (reference sequence). The CDR3 DNA follows: TGTGCTAGCAGCCCCGGGACAGGGAGCACAGATACGCAGTATTTT. Its protein is CASSPGTGSTDTQYF.

The rearrangement joins TRBV4-1 to TRBJ2-1, with 9 bases that match TRBD1. V was pared by 0 bases and J by 10 bases, with 10 bases of the junction left unmatched. The CDR3 is 16 residues long. Germline CDR1 and CDR2: MGHRA and YSYEKL. The CDR3 spells CASSQDPGQGFNEQFF. The CDR3, as DNA: TGCGCCAGCAGCCAAGATCCGGGACAGGGATTCAACGAGCAGTTCTTC.

J is TRBJ1-2 and V is TRBV28; D might be TRBD1 (6 bases). The CDR3 is 16 amino acids. The V gene lost 2 bases and the J gene lost 10 bases, with 23 bases spanning the gap. Germline V CDR1 and CDR2: MDHEN, SYDVKM. The CDR3 protein is CASSLMDSRRAWAYTF. The DNA of the CDR3 is TGTGCCAGCAGTTTAATGGACAGCCGGAGGGCCTGGGCCTACACCTTC.

The chain uses TRBV27 and TRBJ1-1, with D hard to call. V lost 5 bases to trimming and J lost 0 bases, with 13 bases between them. Per the germline V gene, CDR1 is MNHEY and CDR2 is SMNVEV (reference sequence). The CDR3 loop spans 15 amino acids. The CDR3 here is CASSAKPGLNTEAFF. The CDR3 nucleotides read TGTGCCAGCAGTGCAAAGCCAGGCTTGAACACTGAAGCTTTCTTT.

The gene calls are TRBV28 and TRBJ1-4; TRBD1 agrees at 9 bases. The germline V gene encodes CDR1 MDHEN and CDR2 SYDVKM. After removal of 5 bases from V and 8 bases from J, the junction contained 9 bases not matched to a gene. The CDR3 is 15 amino acids. As DNA, the CDR3 is TGTGCCAGCAGTGCACCCGGGACAGGGACCGAAAAACTGTTTTTT. The encoded protein is CASSAPGTGTEKLFF.